The 3 T cell receptor beta chains reported below all come from one sample, sequenced in a study of T cells in Graves' hyperthyroidism and ophthalmopathy. RNA transcripts yielded amplified TCR beta CDR3 regions. The HTBI primer set served for first-round RT-PCR of the TCR CDR3. TCRdb reanalysed the multiplex PCR reads using MiXCR and keeps one entry per CDR3 protein. Among approximately 690,000 distinct CDR3 sequences listed, around 20% were seen once. The sequencing sample was made of blood. The receptors shown here come from a man under 40 with Graves' ophthalmopathy.

This clonotype was observed many times. The V call is TRBV6-1, the J call TRBJ1-5; D might be TRBD1 (6 bases). V lost 5 bases, J lost 0 bases, and 8 bases lay in between. This CDR3 spans 14 amino acids. Germline CDR1 reads MNHNS; CDR2 reads SASEGT. DNA of the CDR3: TGTGCCAGCAGTCGGACAGATAGCAATCAGCCCCAGCATTTT. Protein sequence: CASSRTDSNQPQHF.

The V gene is TRBV10-1, the J gene TRBJ1-1, with D possibly matching TRBD1 (5 bases). The CDR3 loop spans 17 amino acids. V lost 7 bases and J lost 1, with 22 bases in between. The V gene's germline CDR1 is WNHNN and CDR2 SYGVQD (reference sequence). The chain's CDR3 is CASNQPQGGLRNTEAFF. The CDR3 nucleotides read TGCGCCAGCAATCAGCCGCAGGGTGGGTTGAGGAACACTGAAGCTTTCTTT.

The rearrangement links TRBV19 to TRBJ1-1; D perhaps matches TRBD1 (5 bases). Trimming shortened V by 5 bases and J by 0 bases, and 10 bases separated the two germline ends. From germline, CDR1 is LNHDA and CDR2 SQIVND (reference sequence). The CDR3 consists of 14 residues. This CDR3 reads CASSGDSLNTEAFF. CDR3 DNA sequence: TGTGCCAGTAGTGGTGACAGCTTGAACACTGAAGCTTTCTTT.